A selection of T cell receptor beta chains follows, all from one sample in a study of human T cells and chemical hapten exposure. TCRdb itself ran the RACE reads through MiXCR, one entry per CDR3 protein. Seen here are about 160,000 distinct CDR3 sequences, about a quarter observed once, and the top ten hold roughly 2.2%. The source was whole blood, collected in connection with sensitization to the hapten diphenylcyclopropenone (DPC). The receptors were gathered from a woman younger than 35 with alopecia areata. Some clones in this sample may be carry-over from other donors' samples. The CDR3 runs from the conserved cysteine through the conserved F or W. Each record gives: J gene, D gene, V gene, clone size, CDR3 DNA, CDR3 protein. A D gene is named only where the DNA matches it firmly. Not every row has a clone size; where given, it reads once, few, many or a size class.

TRBJ2-7,.,TRBV7-2,many,TGTGCCAGCAGCTTACCTTCCTACGAGCAGTACTTC,CASSLPSYEQYF
TRBJ2-7,.,TRBV28,.,TGTGCCAGCAGAAACAGGGTTTACGAGCAGTACTTC,CASRNRVYEQYF
TRBJ2-1,TRBD2,TRBV2,.,TGTGCCAGCAGTGAATACTCTAGCGGGAGCTGGAATGAGCAGTTCTTC,CASSEYSSGSWNEQFF
TRBJ1-1,TRBD1,TRBV29-1,many,TGCAGCGTTTGGACAGGGGTAATGAACACTGAAGCTTTCTTT,CSVWTGVMNTEAFF
TRBJ1-5,.,TRBV24-1,.,TGTGCCACCGGTAGCAATCAGCCCCAGCATTTT,CATGSNQPQHF
TRBJ2-1,.,TRBV7-2,few,TGTGCCAGCAGCTTGAGCCGGGATGAGCAGTTCTTC,CASSLSRDEQFF
TRBJ1-1,.,TRBV9,.,TGTGCCAGCGGTTCCGACGGGGGCACTGAAGCTTTCTTT,CASGSDGGTEAFF
TRBJ2-2,TRBD2,TRBV7-2,.,TGTGCCAGCTACGAAGGGCTAGCGGGAGGTGGGGGAACCGGGGAGCTGTTTTTT,CASYEGLAGGGGTGELFF
TRBJ2-5,.,TRBV4-3,few,TGCGCCAGCAGCCCCCGTATAAATTCGGAGACCCAGTACTTC,CASSPRINSETQYF
TRBJ2-2,TRBD1,TRBV15,.,TGTGCCACCAGCGAGGGGGCGCAGGACACCGGGGAGCTGTTTTTT,CATSEGAQDTGELFF
TRBJ2-1,.,TRBV5-1,many,TGCGCCAGCAGCCCGGACTTCAATGAGCAGTTCTTC,CASSPDFNEQFF
TRBJ2-3,.,TRBV15,few,TGTGCCACCAGCAACCGCCCGGGGGATACGCAGTATTTT,CATSNRPGDTQYF
TRBJ2-3,.,TRBV6-5,few,TGTGCCAGCAGTTACCGCGACCTCACAGATACGCAGTATTTT,CASSYRDLTDTQYF
TRBJ1-1,TRBD1,TRBV9,.,TGTGCCAGCAGCGTAGGGGGGGGACAGGGGGCTTTCTTT,CASSVGGGQGAFF
TRBJ1-5,.,TRBV6-1,.,TGTGCCAGCAGTACCCGCGGGGCACATAGCAATCAGCCCCAGCATTTT,CASSTRGAHSNQPQHF
TRBJ2-7,TRBD1,TRBV2,few,TGTGCCAGCAGTGTTGTAGCTGGACAGGGGGTCTACGAGCAGTACTTC,CASSVVAGQGVYEQYF
TRBJ2-1,TRBD2,TRBV5-1,few,TGCGCCAGCAGCCCGCAAGCGGGGGGTCCTCGGTACAATGAGCAGTTCTTC,CASSPQAGGPRYNEQFF
TRBJ2-7,TRBD1,TRBV29-1,.,TGCAGCGTTGCTACCGGGACAGTTACGTACGAGCAGTACTTC,CSVATGTVTYEQYF
TRBJ2-6,.,TRBV10-2,.,TGCGCCAGCAGCCGGCTCGGGACCTCTGGGGCCAACGTCCTGACTTTC,CASSRLGTSGANVLTF
TRBJ2-3,TRBD2,TRBV4-3,few,TGCGCCAGCAGCCGGGACTACACAGATACGCAGTATTTT,CASSRDYTDTQYF
TRBJ2-1,.,TRBV29-1,few,TGCAGCGTTGGGGCAGTATCGGGCAATGAGCAGTTCTTC,CSVGAVSGNEQFF
TRBJ1-5,.,TRBV7-9,once,TGTGCCAGCAGCTTATCGTTGGCGGGCAATCAGCCCCAGCATTTT,CASSLSLAGNQPQHF
TRBJ1-4,.,TRBV4-1,.,TGCGCCAGCAGCGTTACAGTTCGGGAAAAACTGTTTTTT,CASSVTVREKLFF
TRBJ2-1,.,TRBV20-1,.,TGCAGTGCCAGATGGGGGAGCTCCTACAATGAGCAGTTCTTC,CSARWGSSYNEQFF
TRBJ1-5,.,TRBV6-2/TRBV6-3,.,TGTGCCAGCAGTTCCAGTGCAGGGGTAGATCAGCCCCAGCATTTT,CASSSSAGVDQPQHF
TRBJ2-7,.,TRBV6-6,.,TGTGCCAGCAGTTACTCGAATAGGGTAACAGCCGTCTACGAGCAGTACTTC,CASSYSNRVTAVYEQYF
TRBJ1-1,.,TRBV6-4,.,TGTGCCAGCAGTGACCAGCGGTCTAACACTGAAGCTTTCTTT,CASSDQRSNTEAFF